A selection of T cell receptor beta chains follows, all from one sample in a study of blood T cell repertoires in COVID-19. The repertoire was sequenced with immunoSEQ multiplex PCR; TCRdb's copy has only in-frame clones and lacks some. Of 95,000 to 150,000 clones listed, 85% were seen once; the top ten hold 3% to 5%. What was sequenced was peripheral blood. These receptors all come from a man aged 55 to 70 with acute or convalescent COVID-19. Both conserved end residues are part of each CDR3. Each record gives: clone size, J gene, V gene, D gene, CDR3 DNA, CDR3 protein. A D gene is named only where the DNA matches it firmly. For some rows the clone size is stated as once, few or many, or as a class when expanded; others skip it.

clone_size: once; j_call: TRBJ2-7; v_call: TRBV6-5; d_call: NA; cdr3_nt: TGTGCCAGCAGTTCGAGGGTGGGGAGCTCCTACGAGCAGTACTTC; cdr3_aa: CASSSRVGSSYEQYF
clone_size: few; j_call: TRBJ1-6; v_call: TRBV19; d_call: TRBD1; cdr3_nt: TGTGCCAGTAATCCACAGGGGGGACATTCACCCCTCCACTTT; cdr3_aa: CASNPQGGHSPLHF
clone_size: NA; j_call: TRBJ2-7; v_call: TRBV7-3; d_call: TRBD2; cdr3_nt: TGTGCCAGCAGCTTAACTGCTAGCGGCTACGAGCAGTACTTC; cdr3_aa: CASSLTASGYEQYF
clone_size: NA; j_call: TRBJ2-7; v_call: TRBV11-3; d_call: TRBD2; cdr3_nt: TGTGCCAGCAGCTTAGATGGGACTAGCGGCGAGCAGTACTTC; cdr3_aa: CASSLDGTSGEQYF
clone_size: NA; j_call: TRBJ2-7; v_call: TRBV19; d_call: NA; cdr3_nt: TGTGCCAGTAGTAATCAGGGGACCTACGAGCAGTACTTC; cdr3_aa: CASSNQGTYEQYF
clone_size: NA; j_call: TRBJ2-1; v_call: TRBV19; d_call: TRBD1; cdr3_nt: TGTGCCAGTACTAGGACAGGGAGCTCCTACAATGAGCAGTTCTTC; cdr3_aa: CASTRTGSSYNEQFF
clone_size: NA; j_call: TRBJ2-5; v_call: TRBV30; d_call: TRBD2; cdr3_nt: TGTGCCTGGAGTGTATATTCGGGAGGGCTCCGAGAGACCCAGTACTTC; cdr3_aa: CAWSVYSGGLRETQYF
clone_size: few; j_call: TRBJ2-1; v_call: TRBV28; d_call: NA; cdr3_nt: TGTGCCAGCAGCCCTAGAGGACAGAGCTCCTACAATGAGCAGTTCTTC; cdr3_aa: CASSPRGQSSYNEQFF
clone_size: NA; j_call: TRBJ2-5; v_call: TRBV28; d_call: TRBD1; cdr3_nt: TGTGCCAGCAAGGGGACAGAAGAGACCCAGTACTTC; cdr3_aa: CASKGTEETQYF
clone_size: few; j_call: TRBJ2-3; v_call: TRBV9; d_call: NA; cdr3_nt: TGTGCCAGCAGCCACACTGGAGCCGGGGGCACAGATACGCAGTATTTT; cdr3_aa: CASSHTGAGGTDTQYF
clone_size: NA; j_call: TRBJ2-3; v_call: TRBV7-2; d_call: TRBD1; cdr3_nt: TGTGCCAGCAGCTTAGCTAGGACAGGGGCGAGGGGCACAGATACGCAGTATTTT; cdr3_aa: CASSLARTGARGTDTQYF
clone_size: NA; j_call: TRBJ2-7; v_call: TRBV5-5; d_call: NA; cdr3_nt: TGTGCCAGCAGCTACGTTGACAGTTCCGAGCAGTACTTC; cdr3_aa: CASSYVDSSEQYF
clone_size: NA; j_call: TRBJ2-1; v_call: TRBV18; d_call: TRBD1; cdr3_nt: TGTGCCAGCTCACCGGGACAGGGGGCAGACGGTGAGCAGTTCTTC; cdr3_aa: CASSPGQGADGEQFF
clone_size: NA; j_call: TRBJ2-3; v_call: TRBV19; d_call: NA; cdr3_nt: TGTGCCAGTAGTATAACCGGGAGTACAGATACGCAGTATTTT; cdr3_aa: CASSITGSTDTQYF
clone_size: NA; j_call: TRBJ2-7; v_call: TRBV7-9; d_call: NA; cdr3_nt: TGTGCCAGCAGCTTAGCGCCTGCGGGAGAGCAGTACTTC; cdr3_aa: CASSLAPAGEQYF
clone_size: NA; j_call: TRBJ1-1; v_call: TRBV28; d_call: NA; cdr3_nt: TGTGCCAGCAGCGCCCTCTTTACGGTGAACACTGAAGCTTTCTTT; cdr3_aa: CASSALFTVNTEAFF
clone_size: NA; j_call: TRBJ2-5; v_call: TRBV5-1; d_call: NA; cdr3_nt: TGCGCCAGCAGCACTACAGGGCTTCCTCAAGAGACCCAGTACTTC; cdr3_aa: CASSTTGLPQETQYF